What follows are 16 T cell receptor beta chains derived from one specimen sequenced in a study of blood T cell repertoires in COVID-19. Repertoires were generated with immunoSEQ multiplex PCR, while TCRdb's copy carries only in-frame clones and drops some. The table has 200,000 to 250,000 clones, just under 90% seen once. Sequenced sample: peripheral blood. Source of these receptors: a man under 40 with COVID-19, enrolled during active disease.

CDR3 nucleotides: TGTGCCACCAGCGCGGGCCTTAGCACAGATACGCAGTATTTT. The encoded protein is CATSAGLSTDTQYF. The chain recombines TRBV24-1 with TRBJ2-3, with D possibly TRBD2 on 5 matching bases. Trimming left V 7 bases short and J 0 bases short, with 10 bases between. CDR3 length equals 14 residues. Looked up from germline, CDR1 is KGHDR and CDR2 is SFDVKD.

This clone was seen just once. This chain connects TRBV27 to TRBJ1-2, with D uncertain. The CDR3 contains 12 residues. V lost 4 bases to trimming and J lost 7 bases, with 10 bases between them. CDR1 is MNHEY, CDR2 SMNVEV, per germline (reference sequence). In DNA form, the CDR3 reads TGTGCCAGCAGTTCACTCAGGTCTGGCTACACCTTC. As protein: CASSSLRSGYTF.

The genes are TRBV7-9 and TRBJ1-1; 7 bases fit TRBD1. The CDR3 sequence is 13 residues long. V was clipped by 1 base and J by 5 bases; unmatched bases: 1. Germline CDR1 SEHNR, CDR2 FQNEAQ (reference sequence). CDR3 nucleotide sequence: TGTGCCAGCAGCTTAGAACAGGGGACTGAAGCTTTCTTT. It specifies CASSLEQGTEAFF.

To note about this clone: One end of the junction fails to match germline, which may point to a read error. The chain joins TRBV5-6 to TRBJ2-7; the D gene is possibly TRBD1 (6 bases). This CDR3 has 16 amino acids. CDR1 and CDR2 from the germline V gene are SGHDT and YYEEEE. CDR3 coding DNA: TGTGCCAGCACCTTGGCACAGGGCCTTGGTGTCTACGAGCAGTACTTC. Translated: CASTLAQGLGVYEQYF.

The V gene is TRBV3-1 (or the pseudogene TRBV3-2), the J gene TRBJ2-2; TRBD1 is a possible D gene (6 bases). This CDR3 contains 16 residues. Germline V lookup: CDR1 LGHDT, CDR2 YNNKEL (reference sequence). Between the trimmed V and J ends, which lost 4 bases and 6 bases, there was a span of 18 bases. The CDR3 region has the DNA TGTGCCAGCAGCCCAAATTGGCAGGGGAAAGCCGGGGAGCTGTTTTTT. It translates to CASSPNWQGKAGELFF.

The chain uses TRBV27 and TRBJ2-5; tentatively, D is TRBD2 (6 bases). CDR1 is MNHEY and CDR2 is SMNVEV in the germline V gene (reference sequence). V was trimmed by 0 bases and J by 5 bases, leaving 25 bases between them. The CDR3 runs to 19 residues. The chain's CDR3 is CASSLSGVTTAGYRETQYF. CDR3 DNA: TGTGCCAGCAGTTTATCCGGGGTCACTACGGCGGGGTACCGGGAGACCCAGTACTTC.

The chain is built from TRBV7-8 and TRBJ1-2; D perhaps matches TRBD1 (5 bases). The CDR3 has 14 residues. Per the germline V gene, CDR1 is SGHVS and CDR2 is FQNEAQ. The ends were cut back, 1 base at V and 6 bases at J, with 12 bases in the middle. CDR3 coding DNA: TGTGCCAGCAGCTTAGTAGGCAGGGAGGATGGCTACACCTTC. Translation: CASSLVGREDGYTF.

The rearrangement uses TRBV18 and TRBJ2-7, with TRBD1 as a possible D gene (5 bases). CDR1 is KGHSH, CDR2 LQKENI, per germline. This CDR3 has 15 residues. With 1 base removed from V and 2 bases from J, the gap between germline ends came to 12 bases. This CDR3 is CASSPLGQGTYEQYF. The CDR3, as DNA: TGTGCCAGCTCACCACTGGGGCAGGGAACCTACGAGCAGTACTTC.

This chain links TRBV5-6 with TRBJ2-7, with no clear D. Trimming stripped 0 bases from V and 0 bases from J, with 10 bases between. CDR3 length: 15 residues. Germline V gives CDR1 SGHDT, CDR2 YYEEEE. The CDR3 bases are TGTGCCAGCAGCTTGGTAGTGGGCGCCTCCTACGAGCAGTACTTC. This encodes CASSLVVGASYEQYF.

This clone occurred a few times. This rearrangement joins TRBV6-2 or TRBV6-3 to TRBJ2-7; the match to TRBD2 covers 9 bases. CDR3 length equals 16 residues. CDR1 and CDR2 from the germline V gene are MNHEY and SVGEGT. V shed 5 bases and J 0 bases; nucleotides not matched to a gene: 8. The CDR3, as DNA: TGTGCCAGCAGTAACCCAGCGGGAGGCAGCTCCTACGAGCAGTACTTC. Translated, it gives CASSNPAGGSSYEQYF.

The rearrangement links TRBV24-1 to TRBJ2-1, with TRBD1 as a possible D gene (6 bases). The germline V gene encodes CDR1 KGHDR and CDR2 SFDVKD. The CDR3 sequence is 13 residues long. Trimming shortened V by 3 bases and J by 8 bases, and 10 bases separated the two germline ends. Here the CDR3 DNA reads TGTGCCACCAGTGATACAGGGTTAGATGAGCAGTTCTTC. Its protein product is CATSDTGLDEQFF.

V is TRBV9 and J is TRBJ1-5, with D uncertain. The V end lost 0 bases, the J end lost 5 bases, and 9 bases lay between the germline ends. Germline CDR1 reads SGDLS; CDR2 reads YYNGEE. The CDR3 sequence is 14 residues long. The CDR3 DNA sequence: TGTGCCAGCAGCGTAGGGGCGGGCGATCAGCCCCAGCATTTT. Protein: CASSVGAGDQPQHF. Supplemented by reference TRBV9 and TRBJ1-5, the full variable domain reads DSGVTQTPKHLITATGQRVTLRCSPRSGDLSVYWYQQSLDQGLQFLIQYYNGEERAKGNILERFSAQQFPDLHSELNLSSLELGDSALYFCASSVGAGDQPQHFGDGTRLSIL.

This chain links TRBV7-3 with TRBJ2-1; 16 bases agree with TRBD2. CDR1 and CDR2 (germline): SGHTA, FQGTGA. CDR3 length: 17 amino acids. V was pared by 2 bases and J by 6 bases, with 4 bases of the junction left unmatched. The CDR3 DNA is TGTGCCAGCAGCTTATCGGGACTAGCGGGGGGGCCCAATGAGCAGTTCTTC. Translation gives CASSLSGLAGGPNEQFF.

V usage is TRBV27 and J usage is TRBJ2-3; 7 bases align to TRBD1. The germline V gene encodes CDR1 MNHEY and CDR2 SMNVEV (reference sequence). This CDR3 comprises 15 residues. With V trimmed by 4 bases and J by 4 bases, 8 bases remained unmatched. CDR3 residues: CASSSRWTGADTQYF. The CDR3 DNA reads TGTGCCAGCAGTTCCCGATGGACAGGCGCAGATACGCAGTATTTT.

V is TRBV18 and J is TRBJ2-7; no definite D call. Deletions cut 6 bases from V and 5 bases from J, with 23 bases between. This CDR3 contains 16 residues. CDR1 and CDR2 (germline): KGHSH, LQKENI. The CDR3: CASSPVNTQVFDEQYF. CDR3 DNA: TGTGCCAGCTCGCCGGTGAACACTCAGGTATTCGACGAGCAGTACTTC.

The chain carries TRBV7-3 and TRBJ2-2; tentative D call: TRBD2 (5 bases). The germline V gene has CDR1 SGHTA and CDR2 FQGTGA. CDR3 size: 15 residues. V dropped 5 bases and J dropped 1 base, with 11 bases sitting between them. The CDR3 region has the DNA TGTGCCAGCAGCACCGCAGGAGGGAACACCGGGGAGCTGTTTTTT. Residues: CASSTAGGNTGELFF.